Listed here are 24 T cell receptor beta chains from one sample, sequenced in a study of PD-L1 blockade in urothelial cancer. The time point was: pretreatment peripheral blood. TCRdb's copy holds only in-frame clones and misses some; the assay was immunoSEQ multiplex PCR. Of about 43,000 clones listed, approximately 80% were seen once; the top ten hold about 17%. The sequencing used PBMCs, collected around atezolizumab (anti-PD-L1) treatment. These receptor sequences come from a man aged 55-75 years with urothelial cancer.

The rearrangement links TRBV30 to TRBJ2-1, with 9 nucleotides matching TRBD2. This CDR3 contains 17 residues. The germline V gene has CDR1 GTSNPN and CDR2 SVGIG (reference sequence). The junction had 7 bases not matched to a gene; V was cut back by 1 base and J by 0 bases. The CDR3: CAWSAGRLADSYNEQFF. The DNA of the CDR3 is TGTGCCTGGAGTGCCGGGAGACTAGCGGACTCCTACAATGAGCAGTTCTTC.

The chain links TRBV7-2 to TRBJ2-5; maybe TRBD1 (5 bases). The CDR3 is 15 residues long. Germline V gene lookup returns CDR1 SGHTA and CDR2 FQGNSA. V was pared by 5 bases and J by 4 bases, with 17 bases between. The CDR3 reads CASSQASGSGETQYF. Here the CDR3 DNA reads TGTGCCAGCAGCCAGGCCTCAGGGTCGGGAGAGACCCAGTACTTC.

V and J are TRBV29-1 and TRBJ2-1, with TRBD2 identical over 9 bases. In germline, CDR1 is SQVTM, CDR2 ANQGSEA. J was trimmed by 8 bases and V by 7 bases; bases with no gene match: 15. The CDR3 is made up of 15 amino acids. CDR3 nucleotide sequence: TGCAGCGGTTCTTTAGCGGGAGTGAGGGGGGATGAGCAGTTCTTC. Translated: CSGSLAGVRGDEQFF.

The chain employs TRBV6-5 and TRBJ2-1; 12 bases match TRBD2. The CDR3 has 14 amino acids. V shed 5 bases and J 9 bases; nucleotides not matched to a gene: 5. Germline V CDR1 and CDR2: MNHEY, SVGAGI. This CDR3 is CASSASGRAPEQFF. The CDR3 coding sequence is TGTGCCAGCAGTGCTAGCGGGAGGGCCCCTGAGCAGTTCTTC.

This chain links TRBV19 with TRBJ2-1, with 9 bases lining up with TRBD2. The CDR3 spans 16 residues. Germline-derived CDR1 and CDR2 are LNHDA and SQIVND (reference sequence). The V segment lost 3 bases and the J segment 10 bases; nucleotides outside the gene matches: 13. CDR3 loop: CASSIQPTAGGGEQFF. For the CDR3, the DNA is TGTGCCAGTAGTATCCAACCAACAGCGGGAGGAGGGGAGCAGTTCTTC.

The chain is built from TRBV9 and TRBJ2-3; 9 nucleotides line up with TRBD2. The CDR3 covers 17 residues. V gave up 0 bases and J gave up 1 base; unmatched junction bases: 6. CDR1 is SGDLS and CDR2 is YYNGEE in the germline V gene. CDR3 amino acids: CASSVVAGVPRTDTQYF. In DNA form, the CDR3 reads TGTGCCAGCAGCGTAGTAGCGGGGGTCCCTCGCACAGATACGCAGTATTTT.

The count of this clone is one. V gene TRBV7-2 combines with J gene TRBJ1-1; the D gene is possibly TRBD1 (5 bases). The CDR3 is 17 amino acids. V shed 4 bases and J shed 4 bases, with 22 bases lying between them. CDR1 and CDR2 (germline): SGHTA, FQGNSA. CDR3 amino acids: CASSSLISGILGTEAFF. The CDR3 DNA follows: TGTGCCAGCAGCTCCCTAATTTCAGGGATCTTGGGCACTGAAGCTTTCTTT.

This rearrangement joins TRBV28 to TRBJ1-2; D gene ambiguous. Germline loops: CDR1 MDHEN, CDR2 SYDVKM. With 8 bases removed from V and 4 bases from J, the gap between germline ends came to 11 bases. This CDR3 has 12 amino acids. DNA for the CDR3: TGTGCCAGCGGAGGACGGACCTATGGCTACACCTTC. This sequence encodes CASGGRTYGYTF.

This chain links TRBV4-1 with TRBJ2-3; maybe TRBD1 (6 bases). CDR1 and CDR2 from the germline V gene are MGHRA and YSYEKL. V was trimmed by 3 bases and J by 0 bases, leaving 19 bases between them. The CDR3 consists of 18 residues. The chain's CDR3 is CASSQGPARGASTDTQYF. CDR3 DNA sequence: TGCGCCAGCAGCCAGGGGCCCGCCAGGGGAGCTAGCACAGATACGCAGTATTTT.

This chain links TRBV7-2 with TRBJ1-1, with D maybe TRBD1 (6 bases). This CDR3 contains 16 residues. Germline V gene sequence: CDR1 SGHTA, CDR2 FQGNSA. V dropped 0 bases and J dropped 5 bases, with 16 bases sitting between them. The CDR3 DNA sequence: TGTGCCAGCAGCTTAGCGGACCCAGGGGCTGGGACTGAAGCTTTCTTT. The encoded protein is CASSLADPGAGTEAFF. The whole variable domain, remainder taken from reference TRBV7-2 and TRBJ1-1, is GAGVSQSPSNKVTEKGKDVELRCDPISGHTALYWYRQSLGQGLEFLIYFQGNSAPDKSGLPSDRFSAERTGGSVSTLTIQRTQQEDSAVYLCASSLADPGAGTEAFFGQGTRLTVV.

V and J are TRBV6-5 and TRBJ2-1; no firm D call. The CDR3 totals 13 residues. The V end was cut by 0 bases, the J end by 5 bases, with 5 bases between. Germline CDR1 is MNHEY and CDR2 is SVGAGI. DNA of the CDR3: TGTGCCAGCAGTTACTCATCCAACAATGAGCAGTTCTTC. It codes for CASSYSSNNEQFF.

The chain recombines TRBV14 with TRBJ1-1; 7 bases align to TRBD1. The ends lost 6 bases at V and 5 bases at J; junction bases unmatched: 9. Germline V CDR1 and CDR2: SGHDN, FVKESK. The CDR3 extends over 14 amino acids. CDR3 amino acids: CASSRRQGGTEAFF. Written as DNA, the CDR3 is TGTGCCAGCAGTCGCCGACAGGGAGGAACTGAAGCTTTCTTT.

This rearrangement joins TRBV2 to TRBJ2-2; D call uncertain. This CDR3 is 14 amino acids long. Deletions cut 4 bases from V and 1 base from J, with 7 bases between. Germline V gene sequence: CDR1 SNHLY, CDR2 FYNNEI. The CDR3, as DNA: TGTGCCAGCAGTGTCGGGTGGAACACCGGGGAGCTGTTTTTT. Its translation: CASSVGWNTGELFF.

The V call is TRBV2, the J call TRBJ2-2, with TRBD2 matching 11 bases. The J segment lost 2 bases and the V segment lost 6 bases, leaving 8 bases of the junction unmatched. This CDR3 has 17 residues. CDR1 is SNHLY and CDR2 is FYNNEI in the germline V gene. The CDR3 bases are TGTGCCAGCAGCGCTCTAGCGGGGGGCCAAAACACCGGGGAGCTGTTTTTT. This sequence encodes CASSALAGGQNTGELFF.

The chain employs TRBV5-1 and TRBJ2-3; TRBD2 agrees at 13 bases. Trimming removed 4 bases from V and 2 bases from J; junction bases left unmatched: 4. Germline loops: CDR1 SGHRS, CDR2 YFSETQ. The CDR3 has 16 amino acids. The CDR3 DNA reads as TGCGCCAGCAGCCGCGGGACTAGCGGGACCACAGATACGCAGTATTTT. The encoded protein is CASSRGTSGTTDTQYF.

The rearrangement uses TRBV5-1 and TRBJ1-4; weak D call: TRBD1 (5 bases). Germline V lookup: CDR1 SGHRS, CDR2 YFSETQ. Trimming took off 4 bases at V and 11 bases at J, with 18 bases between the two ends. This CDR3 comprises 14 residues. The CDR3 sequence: CASSVGAPQDKLFF. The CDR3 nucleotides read TGCGCCAGCAGCGTTGGGGCCCCGCAGGATAAACTGTTTTTT.

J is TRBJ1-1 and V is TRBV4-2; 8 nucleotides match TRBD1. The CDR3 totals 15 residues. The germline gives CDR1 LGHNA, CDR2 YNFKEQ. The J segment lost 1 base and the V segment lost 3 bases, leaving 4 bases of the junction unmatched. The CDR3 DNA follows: TGTGCCAGCAGCCACGCGGGGACAGGGAACACTGAAGCTTTCTTT. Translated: CASSHAGTGNTEAFF.

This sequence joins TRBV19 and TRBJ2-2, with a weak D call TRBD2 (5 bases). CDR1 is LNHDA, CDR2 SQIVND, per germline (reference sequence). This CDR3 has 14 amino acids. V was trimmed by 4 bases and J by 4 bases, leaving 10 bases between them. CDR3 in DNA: TGTGCCAGTAGTAAGGAGGTGGTCACCGGGGAGCTGTTTTTT. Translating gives CASSKEVVTGELFF.

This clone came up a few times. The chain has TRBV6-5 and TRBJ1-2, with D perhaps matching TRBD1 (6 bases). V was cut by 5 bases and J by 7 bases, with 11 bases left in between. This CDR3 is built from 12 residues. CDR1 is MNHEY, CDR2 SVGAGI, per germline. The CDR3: CASSRTVGGYTF. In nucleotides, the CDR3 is TGTGCCAGCAGTAGGACAGTCGGTGGCTACACCTTC.

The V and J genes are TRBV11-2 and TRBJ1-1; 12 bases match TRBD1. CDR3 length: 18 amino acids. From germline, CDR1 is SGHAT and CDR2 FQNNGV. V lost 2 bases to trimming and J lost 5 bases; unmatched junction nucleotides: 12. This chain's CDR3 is CASSLKAAGTGGFTEAFF. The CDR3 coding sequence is TGTGCCAGCAGCTTAAAGGCCGCCGGGACAGGGGGCTTTACTGAAGCTTTCTTT.

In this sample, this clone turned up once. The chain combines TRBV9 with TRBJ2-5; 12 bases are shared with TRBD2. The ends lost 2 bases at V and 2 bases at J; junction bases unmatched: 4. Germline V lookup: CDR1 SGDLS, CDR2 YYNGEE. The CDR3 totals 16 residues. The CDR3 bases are TGTGCCAGCAGCGTTACTAGCGGGGGGCCGCAAGAGACCCAGTACTTC. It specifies CASSVTSGGPQETQYF. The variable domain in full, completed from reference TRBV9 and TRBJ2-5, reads DSGVTQTPKHLITATGQRVTLRCSPRSGDLSVYWYQQSLDQGLQFLIQYYNGEERAKGNILERFSAQQFPDLHSELNLSSLELGDSALYFCASSVTSGGPQETQYFGPGTRLLVL.

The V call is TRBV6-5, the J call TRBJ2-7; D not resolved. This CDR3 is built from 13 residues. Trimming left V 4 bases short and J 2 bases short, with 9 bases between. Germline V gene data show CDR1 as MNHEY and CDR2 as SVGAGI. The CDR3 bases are TGTGCCAGCAGTTCTCCTAGTACCTACGAGCAGTACTTC. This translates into CASSSPSTYEQYF.

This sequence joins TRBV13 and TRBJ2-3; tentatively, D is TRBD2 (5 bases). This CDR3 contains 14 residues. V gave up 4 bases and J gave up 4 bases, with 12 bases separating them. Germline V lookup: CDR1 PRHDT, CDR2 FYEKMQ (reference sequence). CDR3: CASSSRGSADTQYF. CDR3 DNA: TGTGCCAGCAGCTCCCGAGGGAGCGCAGATACGCAGTATTTT. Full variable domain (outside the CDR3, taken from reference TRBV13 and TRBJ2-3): AAGVIQSPRHLIKEKRETATLKCYPIPRHDTVYWYQQGPGQDPQFLISFYEKMQSDKGSIPDRFSAQQFSDYHSELNMSSLELGDSALYFCASSSRGSADTQYFGPGTRLTVL.

CDR3 sequence: CASSSLAGVTDTQYF. CDR3 DNA sequence: TGTGCCAGCAGTTCTTTAGCGGGAGTGACAGATACGCAGTATTTT. The chain combines TRBV2 with TRBJ2-3, with 9 bases that match TRBD2. The CDR3 spans 15 residues. Germline CDR1 and CDR2: SNHLY and FYNNEI. V lost 5 bases and J lost 3; bases outside the gene matches: 6.